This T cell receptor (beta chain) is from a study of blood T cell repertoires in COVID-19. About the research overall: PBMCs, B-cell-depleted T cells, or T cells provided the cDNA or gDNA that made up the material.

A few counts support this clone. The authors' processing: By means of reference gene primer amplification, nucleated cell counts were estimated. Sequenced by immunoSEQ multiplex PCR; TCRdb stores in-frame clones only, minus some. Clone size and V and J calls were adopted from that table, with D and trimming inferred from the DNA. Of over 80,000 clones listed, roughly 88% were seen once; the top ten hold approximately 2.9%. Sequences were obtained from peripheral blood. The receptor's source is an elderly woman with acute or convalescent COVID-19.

The CDR3 reads CASSVGASGPYEQYF. Written as DNA, the CDR3 is TGTGCCAGCAGCGTAGGGGCTAGCGGGCCCTACGAGCAGTACTTC. V and J are TRBV9 and TRBJ2-7; 8 bases line up with TRBD2. This CDR3 has 15 amino acids. J gave up 2 bases and V 0 bases, and 4 bases lay outside the gene matches. Per germline, CDR1 SGDLS and CDR2 YYNGEE.